This T cell receptor (beta chain) was observed in a study of T cell responses to AZD1222 COVID-19 vaccine. Study outcomes and limitations: The number of AZD1222 recipients seropositive at baseline was only five to seven. Donors were mostly white British, more females; clonal diversity possibly underestimated. The study found vaccine-associated CD4 TCRs spanning spike, dominant at 160-218 and 743-854.

The V and J ends lost 6 bases and 3 bases respectively, with 9 bases between them. The CDR3 has 13 amino acids. CDR1 and CDR2 (germline): SQVTM, ANQGSEA. The study pooled second doses at about 4 or about 12 weeks. Here immunoSEQ multiplex PCR was the method, and the copy in TCRdb shows in-frame clones only, minus some. Of 180,000 or so clones detected, around 90% appear once; the ten largest clones hold 1% to 1.5%. To note about this clone: Its antigen is currently unknown.

The sequence was obtained from an adult who received the AZD1222 COVID-19 vaccine. The sequencing used peripheral blood, collected 28 days after the second AZD1222 dose. The chain carries TRBV29-1 and TRBJ1-6, with a tentative D call TRBD1 (6 bases). Here the CDR3 reads CSVRTDYNSPLHF. As DNA, the CDR3 is TGCAGCGTCAGGACAGACTATAATTCACCCCTCCACTTT.